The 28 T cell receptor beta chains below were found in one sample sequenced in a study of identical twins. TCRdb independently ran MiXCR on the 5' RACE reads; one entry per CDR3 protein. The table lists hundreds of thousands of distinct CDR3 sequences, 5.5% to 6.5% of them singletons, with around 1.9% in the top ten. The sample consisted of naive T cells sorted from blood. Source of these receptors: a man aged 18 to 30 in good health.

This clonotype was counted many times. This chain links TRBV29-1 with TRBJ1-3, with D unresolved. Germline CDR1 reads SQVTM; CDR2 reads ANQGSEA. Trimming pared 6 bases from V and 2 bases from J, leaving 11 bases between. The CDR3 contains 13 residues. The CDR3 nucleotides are TGCAGCGTAGTCCAGGCGCCTGGAAACACCATATATTTT. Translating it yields CSVVQAPGNTIYF.

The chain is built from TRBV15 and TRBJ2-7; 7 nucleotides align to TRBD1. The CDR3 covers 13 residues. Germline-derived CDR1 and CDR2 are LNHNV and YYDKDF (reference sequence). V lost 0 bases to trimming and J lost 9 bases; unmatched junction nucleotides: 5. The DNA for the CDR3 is TGTGCCACCAGCAGAGAGCCGAGACAGGGGCAGTACTTC. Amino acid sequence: CATSREPRQGQYF.

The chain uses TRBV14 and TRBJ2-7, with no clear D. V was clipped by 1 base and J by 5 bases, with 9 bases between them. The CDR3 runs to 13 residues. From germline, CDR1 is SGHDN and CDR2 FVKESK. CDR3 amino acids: CASSQVRSDEQYF. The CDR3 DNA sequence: TGTGCCAGCAGCCAAGTCCGTTCGGACGAGCAGTACTTC.

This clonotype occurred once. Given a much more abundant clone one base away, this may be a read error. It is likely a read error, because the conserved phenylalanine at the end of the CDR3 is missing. CDR3 nucleotides: TGCAGTGCTAGTACTCGGACTAGCGGGAAAGGAGGGGTTACGCAGTATTCT. Its translation is CSASTRTSGKGGVTQYS. The gene calls are TRBV20-1 and TRBJ2-3; 12 bases agree with TRBD2. The germline V gene has CDR1 DFQATT and CDR2 SNEGSKA (reference sequence). The CDR3 sequence is 17 residues long. Trimming at V came to 3 bases and at J to 8 bases, leaving 15 bases not matched to a gene.

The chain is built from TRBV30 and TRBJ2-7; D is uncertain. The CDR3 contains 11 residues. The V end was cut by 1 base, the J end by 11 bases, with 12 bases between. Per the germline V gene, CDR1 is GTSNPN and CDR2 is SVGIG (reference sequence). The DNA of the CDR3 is TGTGCCTGGAGTGACGGACCCCCGAAGTACTTC. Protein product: CAWSDGPPKYF.

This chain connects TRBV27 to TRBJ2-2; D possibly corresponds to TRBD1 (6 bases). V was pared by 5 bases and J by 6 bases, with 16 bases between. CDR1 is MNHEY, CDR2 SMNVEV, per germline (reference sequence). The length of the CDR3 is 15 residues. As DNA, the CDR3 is TGTGCCAGCAGTAGAATTAAGGGGGTTCCCGGGGAGCTGTTTTTT. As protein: CASSRIKGVPGELFF.

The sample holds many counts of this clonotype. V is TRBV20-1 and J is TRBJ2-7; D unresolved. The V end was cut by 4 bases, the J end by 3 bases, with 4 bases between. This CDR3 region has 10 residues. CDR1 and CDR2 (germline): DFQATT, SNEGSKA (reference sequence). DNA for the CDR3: TGCAGTGCTACGTTCTACGAGCAGTACGTC. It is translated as CSATFYEQYV.

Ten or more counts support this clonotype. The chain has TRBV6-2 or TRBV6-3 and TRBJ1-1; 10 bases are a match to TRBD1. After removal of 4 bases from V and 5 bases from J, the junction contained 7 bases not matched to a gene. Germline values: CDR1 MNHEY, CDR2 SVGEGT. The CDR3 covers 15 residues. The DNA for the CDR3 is TGTGCCAGCAGTTCCGACAGGGGGCGATTAACTGAAGCTTTCTTT. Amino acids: CASSSDRGRLTEAFF.

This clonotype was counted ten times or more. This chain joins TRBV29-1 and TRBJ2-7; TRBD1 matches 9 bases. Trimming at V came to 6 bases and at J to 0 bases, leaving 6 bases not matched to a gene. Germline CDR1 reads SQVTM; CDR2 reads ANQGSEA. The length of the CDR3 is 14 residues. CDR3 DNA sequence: TGCAGCGTGGGTACAGGGGGCAGCTCCTACGAGCAGTACTTC. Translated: CSVGTGGSSYEQYF.

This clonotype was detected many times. CDR3 bases: TGCAGCGTTGCTGATGCCCGGGCAGATACGCAGTATTTT. It translates to CSVADARADTQYF. V and J are TRBV29-1 and TRBJ2-3, with D unclear. Trimming stripped 4 bases from V and 4 bases from J, with 12 bases between. The V gene's germline CDR1 is SQVTM and CDR2 ANQGSEA. The CDR3 runs 13 residues.

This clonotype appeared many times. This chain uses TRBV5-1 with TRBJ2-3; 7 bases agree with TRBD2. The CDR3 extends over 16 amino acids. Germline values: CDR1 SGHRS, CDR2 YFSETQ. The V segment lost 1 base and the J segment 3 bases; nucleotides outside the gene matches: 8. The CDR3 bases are TGCGCCAGCAGCTTGTCCCCGGGAGCGGGAACAGATACGCAGTATTTT. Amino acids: CASSLSPGAGTDTQYF. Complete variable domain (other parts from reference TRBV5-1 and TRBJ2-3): KAGVTQTPRYLIKTRGQQVTLSCSPISGHRSVSWYQQTPGQGLQFLFEYFSETQRNKGNFPGRFSGRQFSNSRSEMNVSTLELGDSALYLCASSLSPGAGTDTQYFGPGTRLTVL.

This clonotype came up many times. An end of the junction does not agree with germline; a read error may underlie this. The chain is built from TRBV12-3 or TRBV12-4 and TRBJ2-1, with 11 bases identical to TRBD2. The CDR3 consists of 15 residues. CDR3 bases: TGTGCCAGCAGGTTAGCGGGAGGGCCGATGTATGAGCAGCTCTTC. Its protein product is CASRLAGGPMYEQLF.

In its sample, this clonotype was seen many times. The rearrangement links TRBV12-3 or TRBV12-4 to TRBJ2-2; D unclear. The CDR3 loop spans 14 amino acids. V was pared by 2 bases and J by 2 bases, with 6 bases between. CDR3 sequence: CASSLLTNTGELFF. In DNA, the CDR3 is TGTGCCAGCAGTTTATTGACAAACACCGGGGAGCTGTTTTTT.

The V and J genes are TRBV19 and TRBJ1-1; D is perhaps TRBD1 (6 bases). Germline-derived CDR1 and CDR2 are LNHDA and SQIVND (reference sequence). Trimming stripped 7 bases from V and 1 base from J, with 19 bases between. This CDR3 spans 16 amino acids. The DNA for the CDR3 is TGTGCCAGTATTTCCTTCGGGGACACAGGGAACACTGAAGCTTTCTTT. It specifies CASISFGDTGNTEAFF. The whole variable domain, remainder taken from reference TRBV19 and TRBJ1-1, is DGGITQSPKYLFRKEGQNVTLSCEQNLNHDAMYWYRQDPGQGLRLIYYSQIVNDFQKGDIAEGYSVSREKKESFPLTVTSAQKNPTAFYLCASISFGDTGNTEAFFGQGTRLTVV.

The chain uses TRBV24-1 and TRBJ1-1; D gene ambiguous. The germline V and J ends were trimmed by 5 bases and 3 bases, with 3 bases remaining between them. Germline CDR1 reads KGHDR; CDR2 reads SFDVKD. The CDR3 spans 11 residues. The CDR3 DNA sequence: TGTGCCACCAGTGGAGACACTGAAGCTTTCTTT. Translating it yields CATSGDTEAFF.

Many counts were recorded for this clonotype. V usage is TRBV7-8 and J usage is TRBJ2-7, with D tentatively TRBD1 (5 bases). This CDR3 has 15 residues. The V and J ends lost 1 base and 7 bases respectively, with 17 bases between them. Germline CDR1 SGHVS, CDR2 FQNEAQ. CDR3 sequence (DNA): TGTGCCAGCAGCTTAGGCAGGGAACCCCCCAGGGAGCAGTACGTC. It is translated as CASSLGREPPREQYV.

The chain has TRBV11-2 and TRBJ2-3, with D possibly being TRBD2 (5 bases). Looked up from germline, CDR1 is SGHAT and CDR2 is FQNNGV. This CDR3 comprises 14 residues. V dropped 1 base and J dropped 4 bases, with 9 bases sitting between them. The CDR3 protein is CASSLGPAADTQYF. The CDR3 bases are TGTGCCAGCAGCTTAGGGCCAGCGGCAGATACGCAGTATTTT.

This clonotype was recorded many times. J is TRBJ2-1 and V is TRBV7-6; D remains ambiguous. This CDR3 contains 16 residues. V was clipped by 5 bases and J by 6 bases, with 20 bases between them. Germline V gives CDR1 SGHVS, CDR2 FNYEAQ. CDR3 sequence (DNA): TGTGCCAGCAGCAAACTGGCCTTCCCGGGTACCAATGAGCAGTTCTTC. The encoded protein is CASSKLAFPGTNEQFF.

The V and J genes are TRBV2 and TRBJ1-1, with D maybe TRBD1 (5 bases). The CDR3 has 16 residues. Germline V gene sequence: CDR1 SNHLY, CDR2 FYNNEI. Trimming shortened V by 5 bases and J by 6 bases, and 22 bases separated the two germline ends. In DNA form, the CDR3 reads TGTGCCAGCAGTCGACGACGGGACCCAGGTTTGTCTGAAGCTTTCTTT. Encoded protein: CASSRRRDPGLSEAFF.

DNA of the CDR3: TGTGCCAGTAGTATTCGGCCAGGGGGCATGGCCCAGCATTTT. Translated: CASSIRPGGMAQHF. The genes are TRBV19 and TRBJ1-5; TRBD1 agrees at 8 bases. The V gene's germline CDR1 is LNHDA and CDR2 SQIVND (reference sequence). Trimming took 3 bases from V and 11 from J; bases not matched to a gene: 9. The CDR3 is 14 residues long.

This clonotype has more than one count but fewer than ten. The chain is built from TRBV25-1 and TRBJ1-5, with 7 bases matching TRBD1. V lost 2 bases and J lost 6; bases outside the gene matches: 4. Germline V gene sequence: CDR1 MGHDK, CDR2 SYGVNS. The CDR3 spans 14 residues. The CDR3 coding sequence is TGTGCCAGCAGTGAAGCGGCAGGGGGTCAGCCCCAGCATTTT. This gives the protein CASSEAAGGQPQHF.

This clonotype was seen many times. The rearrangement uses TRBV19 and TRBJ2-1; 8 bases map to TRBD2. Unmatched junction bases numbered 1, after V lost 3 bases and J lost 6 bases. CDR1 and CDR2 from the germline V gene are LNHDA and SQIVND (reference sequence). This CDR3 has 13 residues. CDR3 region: CASSIGLANEQFF. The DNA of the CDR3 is TGTGCCAGTAGTATCGGACTAGCCAATGAGCAGTTCTTC.

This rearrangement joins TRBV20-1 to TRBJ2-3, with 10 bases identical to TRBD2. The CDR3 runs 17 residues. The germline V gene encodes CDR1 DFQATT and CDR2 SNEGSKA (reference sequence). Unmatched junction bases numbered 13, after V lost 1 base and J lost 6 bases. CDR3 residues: CSARVAPAGGPMDTQYF. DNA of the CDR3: TGCAGTGCTAGAGTAGCCCCAGCGGGAGGGCCGATGGATACGCAGTATTTT.

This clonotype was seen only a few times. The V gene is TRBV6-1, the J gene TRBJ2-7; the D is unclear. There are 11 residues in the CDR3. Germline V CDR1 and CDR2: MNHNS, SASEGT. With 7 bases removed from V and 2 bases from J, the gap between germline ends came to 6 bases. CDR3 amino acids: CASKGTYEQYV. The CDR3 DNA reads TGTGCCAGCAAGGGCACCTACGAGCAGTACGTC.

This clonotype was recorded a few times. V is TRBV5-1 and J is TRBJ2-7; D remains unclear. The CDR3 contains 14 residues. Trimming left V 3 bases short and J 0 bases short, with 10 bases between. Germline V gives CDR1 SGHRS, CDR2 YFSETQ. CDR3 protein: CASSWEGSSYEQYF. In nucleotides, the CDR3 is TGCGCCAGCAGCTGGGAAGGTAGCTCCTACGAGCAGTACTTC.

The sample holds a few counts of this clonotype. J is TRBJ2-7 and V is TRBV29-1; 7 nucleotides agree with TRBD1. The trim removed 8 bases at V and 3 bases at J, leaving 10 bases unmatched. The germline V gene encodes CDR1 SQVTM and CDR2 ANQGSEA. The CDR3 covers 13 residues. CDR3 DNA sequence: TGCAGCTTCCTCGGGACAGCAGACTACGAGCAGTACTTC. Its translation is CSFLGTADYEQYF.

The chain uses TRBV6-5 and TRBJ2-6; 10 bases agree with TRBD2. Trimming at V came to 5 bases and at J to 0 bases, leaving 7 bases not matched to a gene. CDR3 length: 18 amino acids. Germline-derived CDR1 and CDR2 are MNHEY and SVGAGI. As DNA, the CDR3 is TGTGCCAGCAGTCTCGAGGCTAGCGGGAGCTCTGGGGCCAACGTCCTGACTTTC. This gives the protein CASSLEASGSSGANVLTF.

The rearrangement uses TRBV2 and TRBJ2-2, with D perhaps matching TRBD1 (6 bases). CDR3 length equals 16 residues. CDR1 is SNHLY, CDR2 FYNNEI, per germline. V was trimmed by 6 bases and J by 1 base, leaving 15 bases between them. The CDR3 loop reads CASSPTPDRNTGELFF. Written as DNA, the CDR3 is TGTGCCAGCAGCCCCACCCCGGACAGGAACACCGGGGAGCTGTTTTTT.